This entry concerns a single T cell receptor (beta chain). In its sample, this clonotype was seen a few times. Its antigen is unknown. Base qualities are missing; no much larger clone stands one base away. These data originate in a study of regulatory T cells in long-lasting Graves disease (dated by TCRdb to 2020 to 2022). In the study overall: In the newly diagnosed Graves' disease group, patients had been taking antithyroid drugs for less than 3 months. Persistent Graves' disease patients were compared with newly diagnosed Graves' disease patients by peripheral blood TCR sequencing and RNA sequencing. The study was conducted in China and was registered as a clinical trial. A total of some 35 samples underwent TCR sequencing: around 13 from persistent and some 20 from newly diagnosed Graves' disease patients.

From the cysteine up to the phenylalanine, the CDR3 has a length of 15 residues. Here the CDR3 DNA is all that survives: 45 bases in frame from base 1. At the junction V is shortened by 7 bases and J by 4 bases; bases outside the gene matches: 11. The germline V gene sets CDR1 to MNHNS and CDR2 to SASEGT. The study at large found these results: A larger number of public clonotypes was shared among persistent patients (fewer than 3,000) than among newly diagnosed patients (approximately 930). Compared with newly diagnosed patients, persistent Graves' disease patients had lower TCR Shannon entropy and fewer highly expanded clones, which suggests clonal expansion. Only the TCR beta chain was sequenced and analyzed. The study examined only peripheral blood because the primary lesion, thyroid tissue, could not be accessed. TRBV28, TRBJ1-2 and TRBJ2-5 were preferentially used in persistent disease, while TRBV20-1 and TRBJ2-1 were favored in newly diagnosed disease. The authors acknowledged the small sample size as a limitation that may reduce accuracy.

The label giving this sample's time point can be read as: newly diagnosed GD, antithyroid drugs for less than 3 months. For both TCR sequencing and RNA sequencing, RNA was extracted from PBMCs using TRIzol. The diagnosis of Graves' disease was made according to American Thyroid Association guidelines. The patients came from an endocrinology department in Xi'an, China. Each patient gave approximately 9.7 milliliters of peripheral blood, collected in an EDTA anticoagulant tube. PBMCs were isolated by Ficoll Paque Plus density gradient separation without further T cell sorting. An Agilent 2100 Bioanalyzer and agarose gel were used to assess RNA quality, and a NanoDrop 2000 was used to measure RNA concentration. Library preparation was by multiplex PCR. The instrument was an Illumina HiSeq 4000. TCR beta libraries were built with iRepertoire HTBI primers and Arm-PCR amplification of CDR3 regions. Before sequencing, the PCR products went through gel purification. Concerning the study's data processing: Across samples, about 64 TRBV and 13 to 15 TRBJ segments were identified and used for gene usage analysis of CDR3 amino acid clonotypes. COPE and FqMerger were used to merge filtered high-quality paired reads into contigs. BLAST was used to align contigs to IMGT TRBV, TRBD and TRBJ reference genes, and CDR3 was defined according to IMGT. Any clonotype with a frequency above 0.1% was classified as a highly expanded clone. Shannon entropy served as the measure of repertoire diversity, while the Gini coefficient captured V-J evenness. Clonotypes shared by more than one individual were considered public. TCRdb passed the public sequencing reads through fastp at Q25 and MiXCR, retaining productive beta sequences. When rows share a CDR3 protein, they turn into one entry using the most common DNA and genes. These V and J calls rely on TCRdb rather than the paper's analysis. Present in this sample are some 250,000 distinct CDR3 sequences, 15% to 20% of which were seen just once. The ten top clones hold 12% to 15% of the sample.

This sample also appeared in a second study, on T cells in Graves' hyperthyroidism and ophthalmopathy. Per that second paper: A patient counted as having stable Graves' hyperthyroidism if no progression to ophthalmopathy occurred over 18 months of follow-up. Hyperthyroidism patients were aged 18 to 65 years and newly diagnosed, with disease duration of less than 2 months. Any patient with an uncontrolled infection, another autoimmune disease, pregnancy or lactation was excluded. Diagnoses relied on clinical symptoms, serum thyroxine and TRAb, thyroid ultrasound and orbital computed tomography. For the first round of RT-PCR on the TCR CDR3, the HTBI primer set was used together with the Qiagen OneStep RT-PCR kit. Most expanded thyroid clonotypes (frequency above 0.001) were also detected in blood, a finding suggesting that blood repertoires may reflect thyroid immune responses. A 13 V-J signature model separated ophthalmopathy from stable hyperthyroidism, with just over 85% sensitivity and just under 84% specificity in cross-validation and 80%/75% in testing. During validation, the model predicted progression to ophthalmopathy a median of approximately 7 months ahead of onset, with around 65% sensitivity and almost 75% specificity. A discovery cohort of roughly 100 patients, about 40 with Graves' ophthalmopathy and 55 to 65 with stable Graves' hyperthyroidism, was used to find distinguishing TCR V-J signatures. Prospective prediction of ophthalmopathy was tested in an independent validation cohort consisting of some 19 hyperthyroidism patients and more than 15 patients who later progressed to ophthalmopathy. For training and testing, the 100 patients in the discovery cohort were randomly divided in a 7:3 ratio. In more than 5 Graves' hyperthyroidism patients, the study also compared T-cell repertoires from thyroid tissue with T-cell repertoires from blood. Once sampling was done, hyperthyroidism patients were given methimazole at a starting dose of 30 mg daily, whereas ophthalmopathy patients were given high-dose intravenous methylprednisolone. The libraries were constructed in a second round of multiplex PCR and then size-selected and purified. Paired-end sequencing of the libraries was performed with 100 bp reads on an Illumina HiSeq2000. SOAPnuke was used to process the raw data, throwing out any read that contained adapters or uncalled bases, had a mean Phred below 15, or lacked an exact constant-primer or identifier match. High-quality paired reads were merged using COPE v1.2.5, and each unique nucleotide sequence was defined as a clonotype. MiTCR v1.1 was used to align the clonotypes against IMGT TRBV, TRBD and TRBJ reference segments. Analysis was restricted to V-J combinations with a frequency above 0.0001, which covered over 98% of repertoires. The TCS score was defined as F50 (clonal expansion) divided by E x V (chaos), with BLOSUM62-based TCRdist calculated between CDR3 peptides within each V-J. Welch's t-statistics and random forest reduced 514 V-J features to some 14, which were used in a naive Bayes classifier (R e1071). No statistical method was used to fix the sample size in advance, and group allocation was not hidden from the investigators. The paper reports TCR Vbeta CDR3 sequencing of roughly 140 peripheral blood samples: under 45 ophthalmopathy, roughly 80 hyperthyroidism and approximately 17 progressor patients.

The chain links TRBV6-1 with TRBJ2-3, and 7 junction bases match TRBD1. The material sequenced was peripheral blood mononuclear cells (PBMCs), taken at new diagnosis, from a patient treated with antithyroid drugs. The TCR was taken from a woman aged 25-40 years with Graves disease. Donor details come from another sample of the same person, matched by shared clones. The nucleotide sequence is TGTGCCAGCACCCCGGGACAGCCCCAACCAGATACGCAGTATTTT. This is translated as CASTPGQPQPDTQYF.